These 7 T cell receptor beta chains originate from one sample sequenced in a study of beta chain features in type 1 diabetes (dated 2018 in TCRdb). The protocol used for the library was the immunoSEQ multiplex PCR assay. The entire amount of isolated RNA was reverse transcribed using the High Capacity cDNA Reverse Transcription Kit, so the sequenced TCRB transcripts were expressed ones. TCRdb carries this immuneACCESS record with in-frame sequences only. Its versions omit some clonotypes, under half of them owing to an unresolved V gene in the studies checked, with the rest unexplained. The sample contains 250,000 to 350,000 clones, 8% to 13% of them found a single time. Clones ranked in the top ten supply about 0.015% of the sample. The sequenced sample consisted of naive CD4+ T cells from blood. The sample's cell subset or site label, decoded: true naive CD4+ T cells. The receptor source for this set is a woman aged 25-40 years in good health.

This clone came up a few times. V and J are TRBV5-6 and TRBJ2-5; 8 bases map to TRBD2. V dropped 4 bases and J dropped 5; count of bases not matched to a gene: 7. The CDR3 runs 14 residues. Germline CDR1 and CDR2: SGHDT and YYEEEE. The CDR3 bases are TGTGCCAGCAGCGCCCGGGGGGGGCTGGAGACCCAGTACTTC. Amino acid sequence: CASSARGGLETQYF.

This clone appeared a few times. CDR3 nucleotides: TGTGCCTGGAGGGACAGGAGCTCTGGAAACACCATATATTTT. Translated, it gives CAWRDRSSGNTIYF. This chain uses TRBV30 with TRBJ1-3; 7 bases are a match to TRBD1. The CDR3 spans 14 residues. The junction had 2 bases not matched to a gene; V was cut back by 3 bases and J by 0 bases. The germline gives CDR1 GTSNPN, CDR2 SVGIG (reference sequence).

In nucleotides, the CDR3 is TGTGCCAGCAGCCCCGTGGCTAGCGGGTTTCAAGAGACCCAGTACTTC. Its translation is CASSPVASGFQETQYF. The gene calls are TRBV5-6 and TRBJ2-5; TRBD2 matches at 8 bases. CDR3 size: 16 residues. V was clipped by 4 bases and J by 2 bases; unmatched bases: 10. Germline V CDR1 and CDR2: SGHDT, YYEEEE.

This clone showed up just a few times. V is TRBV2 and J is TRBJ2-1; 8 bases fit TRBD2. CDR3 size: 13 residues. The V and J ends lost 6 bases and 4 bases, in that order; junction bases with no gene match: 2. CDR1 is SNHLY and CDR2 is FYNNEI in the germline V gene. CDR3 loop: CASRLAGYNEQFF. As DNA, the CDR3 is TGTGCCAGCAGGCTAGCGGGTTACAATGAGCAGTTCTTC.

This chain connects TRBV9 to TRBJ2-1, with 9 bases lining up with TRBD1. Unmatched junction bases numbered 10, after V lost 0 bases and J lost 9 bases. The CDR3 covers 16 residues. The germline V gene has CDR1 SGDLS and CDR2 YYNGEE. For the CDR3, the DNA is TGTGCCAGCAGCGTAGAACCCCCAGACAGGGGGGGTGAGCAGTTCTTC. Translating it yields CASSVEPPDRGGEQFF.

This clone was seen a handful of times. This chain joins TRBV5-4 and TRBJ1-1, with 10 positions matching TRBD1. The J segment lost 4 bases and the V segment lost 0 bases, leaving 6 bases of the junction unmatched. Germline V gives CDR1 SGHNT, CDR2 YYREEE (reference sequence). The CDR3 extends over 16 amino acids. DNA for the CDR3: TGTGCCAGCAGCTTGGACCTGACAGGGGGCGTCACTGAAGCTTTCTTT. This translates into CASSLDLTGGVTEAFF.

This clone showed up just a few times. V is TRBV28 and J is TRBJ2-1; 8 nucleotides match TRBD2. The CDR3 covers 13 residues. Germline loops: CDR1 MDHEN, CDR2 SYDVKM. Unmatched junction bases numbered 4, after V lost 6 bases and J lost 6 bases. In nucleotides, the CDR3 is TGTGCCAGCAGACCGGGACTAGTCAATGAGCAGTTCTTC. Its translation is CASRPGLVNEQFF.